Listed here are 30 T cell receptor beta chains from one sample, sequenced in a study of T cell clonotyping in hematopoietic cell transplantation (dated by TCRdb to 2020 to 2023). What this sample's time point label stands for: 100 days after allo-HCT. Library prep was done by the immunoSEQ multiplex PCR assay. The immuneACCESS repertoire file appears here via TCRdb, limited to in-frame rearrangements. These files lack a portion of the clones; in checked studies, under half of the deficit traces to unresolved V genes, and the cause of the others is not known. For this sample there are over 25,000 clones; 92% appear just once. The ten largest clones add up to roughly 10% of the sample. The specimen was PBMCs, collected 100 days after allogeneic stem cell transplant. These receptors came from a female patient between 50 and 60 years old who had an allogeneic stem cell transplant from a related donor, so the T cells may come from the graft donor. Some clones in this sample may be carry-over from other donors' samples.

The chain links TRBV6-5 to TRBJ1-1; 10 bases are a match to TRBD1. Germline CDR1 is MNHEY and CDR2 is SVGAGI. The CDR3 spans 15 residues. Losses at the gene ends were 7 bases for V and 6 bases for J; bases not matched to a gene: 11. The CDR3 loop reads CASIPGQGFIAEAFF. In DNA form, the CDR3 reads TGTGCCAGCATTCCGGGACAGGGGTTTATCGCTGAAGCTTTCTTT.

The DNA for the CDR3 is TGTGCCAGCAGTGCAAGACAAGACCATTATGGCTACACCTTC. This sequence encodes CASSARQDHYGYTF. V and J are TRBV6-1 and TRBJ1-2; D is ambiguous. Between the trimmed V and J ends, which lost 4 bases and 5 bases, there was a span of 14 bases. CDR1 is MNHNS and CDR2 is SASEGT in the germline V gene. This CDR3 is built from 14 residues.

This clone was observed a handful of times. This chain connects TRBV30 to TRBJ1-6; D is possibly TRBD1 (5 bases). CDR3 length equals 13 residues. Trimming took off 3 bases at V and 11 bases at J, with 14 bases between the two ends. Germline V lookup: CDR1 GTSNPN, CDR2 SVGIG (reference sequence). The CDR3 spells CAWRGTGTPPLHF. CDR3 sequence (DNA): TGTGCCTGGAGGGGCACCGGGACTCCACCCCTCCACTTT.

J is TRBJ2-7 and V is TRBV5-1; a possible D gene is TRBD1 (6 bases). The germline CDR1 and CDR2 sequences are SGHRS and YFSETQ. The CDR3 length is 14 residues. The ends were cut back, 3 bases at V and 2 bases at J, with 12 bases in the middle. CDR3 bases: TGCGCCAGCAGCTCATCCGGGACACCCTACGAGCAGTACTTC. It is translated as CASSSSGTPYEQYF. Drawing the rest from reference TRBV5-1 and TRBJ2-7, the complete variable domain is KAGVTQTPRYLIKTRGQQVTLSCSPISGHRSVSWYQQTPGQGLQFLFEYFSETQRNKGNFPGRFSGRQFSNSRSEMNVSTLELGDSALYLCASSSSGTPYEQYFGPGTRLTVT.

The chain employs TRBV7-2 and TRBJ2-7; D might be TRBD2 (6 bases). V dropped 5 bases and J dropped 7 bases, with 15 bases sitting between them. Germline lookup yields CDR1 SGHTA and CDR2 FQGNSA. The CDR3 contains 13 residues. CDR3 sequence (DNA): TGTGCCAGCAGCCAACAGCCGGCGGGGGAGCAGTACTTC. Translating gives CASSQQPAGEQYF.

V gene TRBV7-6 combines with J gene TRBJ1-3; no definite D call. Germline CDR1 and CDR2: SGHVS and FNYEAQ. With 3 bases removed from V and 0 bases from J, the gap between germline ends came to 6 bases. The length of the CDR3 is 14 residues. The CDR3 region has the DNA TGTGCCAGCAGCTTTGGAGGCTCTGGAAACACCATATATTTT. The encoded protein is CASSFGGSGNTIYF.

V usage is TRBV7-8 and J usage is TRBJ2-5; tentative D call: TRBD1 (6 bases). V lost 5 bases and J lost 5, with 12 bases in between. The germline gives CDR1 SGHVS, CDR2 FQNEAQ. The CDR3 length is 13 residues. In nucleotides, the CDR3 is TGTGCCAGCAGCGTCGGGACATTGGAGACCCAGTACTTC. As protein: CASSVGTLETQYF.

The chain recombines TRBV6-7 with TRBJ1-5; D unclear. TRBV6-7 is labeled an ORF, and its function is uncertain. V was cut by 1 base and J by 5 bases, with 15 bases left in between. CDR3 length: 16 residues. The CDR3 sequence: CASSYCAGRLYQPQHF. The CDR3 coding sequence is TGTGCCAGCAGTTACTGTGCAGGCCGTCTGTATCAGCCCCAGCATTTT.

In this sample, this clone turned up once. CDR3 coding DNA: TGTGCCAGCAGCTCCTGGGACAGGGGGCCGACCGGGGAGCTGTTTTTT. Residues: CASSSWDRGPTGELFF. The chain uses TRBV7-9 and TRBJ2-2; 12 nucleotides match TRBD1. The germline CDR1 and CDR2 sequences are SEHNR and FQNEAQ (reference sequence). The CDR3 is made up of 16 amino acids. The V gene end was trimmed by 4 bases and the J gene end by 5 bases; junction bases not matched to a gene: 5.

On this clone itself: Germline and junction disagree at one end, which may indicate a read error. The rearrangement links TRBV11-3 to TRBJ2-5; D not certain. The CDR3 length is 13 residues. Per germline, CDR1 SGHNT and CDR2 YENEEA. CDR3 in amino acids: CASSPNPQGTQYF. CDR3 sequence (DNA): TGTGCCAGCAGCCCAAACCCTCAAGGGACCCAGTACTTC.

The gene calls are TRBV15 and TRBJ1-2, with TRBD1 as a possible D gene (6 bases). Between the trimmed V and J ends, which lost 0 bases and 6 bases, there was a span of 8 bases. Germline V gene data show CDR1 as LNHNV and CDR2 as YYDKDF (reference sequence). CDR3 size: 13 residues. The CDR3: CATSRDRGNGYTF. CDR3 DNA: TGTGCCACCAGCAGAGATAGGGGGAATGGCTACACCTTC.

The chain uses TRBV29-1 and TRBJ2-3, with a weak D call TRBD2 (5 bases). The CDR3 has 14 amino acids. Germline V CDR1 and CDR2: SQVTM, ANQGSEA. V gave up 4 bases and J gave up 2 bases, with 13 bases separating them. The CDR3 region has the DNA TGCAGCGTTGGAGGGTGGTCAATCACAGATACGCAGTATTTT. It encodes CSVGGWSITDTQYF.

The gene calls are TRBV5-1 and TRBJ2-3, with 11 bases that match TRBD2. CDR1 and CDR2 from the germline V gene are SGHRS and YFSETQ. Trimming cost V 4 bases and J 2 bases; bases outside gene matches: 6. The CDR3 contains 16 residues. The CDR3 DNA follows: TGCGCCAGCAGCCAGATACTAGCGGGGGCCACAGATACGCAGTATTTT. It translates to CASSQILAGATDTQYF.

The rearrangement links TRBV19 to TRBJ2-3; 8 bases are shared with TRBD1. The V segment lost 5 bases and the J segment 6 bases; nucleotides outside the gene matches: 10. Germline loops: CDR1 LNHDA, CDR2 SQIVND (reference sequence). This CDR3 contains 15 residues. CDR3 protein: CASSVGTGPRDTQYF. For the CDR3, the DNA is TGTGCCAGTAGTGTCGGGACAGGCCCCCGGGATACGCAGTATTTT.

The V and J genes are TRBV7-9 and TRBJ1-1, with 7 bases identical to TRBD1. V lost 4 bases, J lost 5 bases, and 10 bases stayed unmatched. The CDR3 has 15 residues. The germline V gene encodes CDR1 SEHNR and CDR2 FQNEAQ (reference sequence). The chain's CDR3 is CASSSYRGRGTEAFF. The CDR3 DNA is TGTGCCAGCAGCTCCTATCGGGGCAGGGGGACTGAAGCTTTCTTT.

The CDR3 protein is CASLHQETQYF. CDR3 coding DNA: TGTGCCAGCCTACACCAAGAGACCCAGTACTTC. The chain recombines TRBV6-5 with TRBJ2-5; D unclear. This CDR3 is 11 amino acids long. In germline, CDR1 is MNHEY, CDR2 SVGAGI. V dropped 8 bases and J dropped 0 bases, with 4 bases sitting between them.

The J gene is TRBJ1-1, the V gene TRBV2; maybe TRBD1 (6 bases). Germline-derived CDR1 and CDR2 are SNHLY and FYNNEI. The CDR3 is 14 residues long. V gave up 6 bases and J gave up 8 bases, with 19 bases separating them. In nucleotides, the CDR3 is TGTGCCAGCAGAGTCGGGACACTCATTCGGGAAGCTTTCTTT. Protein product: CASRVGTLIREAFF.

The V gene is TRBV7-2, the J gene TRBJ1-5; D gene uncertain. The length of the CDR3 is 12 residues. V lost 2 bases to trimming and J lost 7 bases, with 6 bases between them. In germline, CDR1 is SGHTA, CDR2 FQGNSA. The CDR3 DNA is TGTGCCAGCAGCTTAATGAGGCAGCCCCAGCATTTT. Translation gives CASSLMRQPQHF.

CDR3 residues: CSVEGTGSDTF. CDR3 coding DNA: TGCAGCGTTGAGGGGACAGGGTCGGACACCTTC. J is TRBJ1-2 and V is TRBV29-1; TRBD1 aligns across 9 bases. Germline V gene data show CDR1 as SQVTM and CDR2 as ANQGSEA. With 3 bases clipped from V and 12 bases from J, the junction kept 5 bases outside the gene matches. The CDR3 loop spans 11 amino acids.

The V gene is TRBV15, the J gene TRBJ2-3; 10 nucleotides match TRBD2. Germline assignment: CDR1 LNHNV and CDR2 YYDKDF (reference sequence). CDR3 length: 16 amino acids. V shed 5 bases, J shed 0 bases, and the junction held 5 bases outside the gene matches. The CDR3 spells CATSRGLALSTDTQYF. CDR3 nucleotide sequence: TGTGCCACCAGCCGGGGACTAGCGCTAAGCACAGATACGCAGTATTTT.

The chain links TRBV7-3 to TRBJ2-2; 7 nucleotides line up with TRBD2. Losses at the gene ends were 4 bases for V and 4 bases for J; bases not matched to a gene: 6. The germline V gene has CDR1 SGHTA and CDR2 FQGTGA. This CDR3 is 15 amino acids long. CDR3 nucleotides: TGTGCCAGCAGCTCCCGTGGGGGGGTCACCGGGGAGCTGTTTTTT. Its translation: CASSSRGGVTGELFF.

J is TRBJ1-1 and V is TRBV7-2, with a possible D match to TRBD1 (5 bases). CDR1 SGHTA and CDR2 FQGNSA come from the germline V gene. V was cut by 4 bases and J by 1 base, with 13 bases left in between. The CDR3 is 15 residues long. The CDR3 is CASSSLGVWNTEAFF. Here the CDR3 DNA reads TGTGCCAGCAGCTCCCTGGGGGTGTGGAACACTGAAGCTTTCTTT.

V gene TRBV6-1 combines with J gene TRBJ2-7; no reliable D call. CDR1 is MNHNS, CDR2 SASEGT, per germline. This CDR3 is built from 12 residues. V gave up 8 bases and J gave up 2 bases, with 10 bases separating them. The CDR3 here is CASGRLPYEQYF. CDR3 DNA: TGTGCCAGCGGGCGCCTCCCCTACGAGCAGTACTTC.

V and J are TRBV9 and TRBJ2-3; D ambiguous. Germline CDR1 reads SGDLS; CDR2 reads YYNGEE. V gave up 0 bases and J gave up 0 bases, with 11 bases separating them. The CDR3 loop spans 16 amino acids. The DNA for the CDR3 is TGTGCCAGCAGCGTAGCTCTAGAACCTAGCACAGATACGCAGTATTTT. Its translation is CASSVALEPSTDTQYF.

The rearrangement links TRBV19 to TRBJ1-2; 9 bases fit TRBD1. The CDR3 consists of 14 residues. J was trimmed by 5 bases and V by 5 bases; bases with no gene match: 6. In germline, CDR1 is LNHDA, CDR2 SQIVND (reference sequence). The CDR3: CASSPGDRVYGYTF. The CDR3 nucleotides are TGTGCCAGTAGTCCTGGGGACAGGGTTTATGGCTACACCTTC.

This chain links TRBV1 with TRBJ1-1. TRBV1 is a known pseudogene. The CDR3 has 15 amino acids. CDR3 DNA: TGCACCAGCAGCCCTATCGGACCGAAGAACACTGAAGCTTTCTTT. Amino acids: CTSSPIGPKNTEAFF.

CDR3 protein: CASSQAQGGGMNTEAFF. CDR3 sequence (DNA): TGCGCCAGCAGCCAAGCACAGGGGGGCGGTATGAACACTGAAGCTTTCTTT. This chain uses TRBV4-1 with TRBJ1-1; 8 bases match TRBD1. This CDR3 has 17 residues. With 1 base clipped from V and 0 bases from J, the junction kept 7 bases outside the gene matches. Germline CDR1 MGHRA, CDR2 YSYEKL.

The chain carries TRBV6-5 and TRBJ2-5; 8 bases align to TRBD1. Germline trimming cut 10 bases from V and 7 bases from J; bases unmatched to any gene: 17. Per germline, CDR1 MNHEY and CDR2 SVGAGI. The CDR3 covers 15 residues. The CDR3 loop is CATSPAGQGPRTQYF. In DNA form, the CDR3 reads TGTGCCACCTCTCCCGCAGGACAGGGACCTAGGACCCAGTACTTC.

V is TRBV19 and J is TRBJ1-1, with 9 bases lining up with TRBD1. The CDR3 runs 16 residues. The germline V gene encodes CDR1 LNHDA and CDR2 SQIVND (reference sequence). V dropped 0 bases and J dropped 1; count of bases not matched to a gene: 3. The CDR3 loop is CASSIETGGTNTEAFF. The CDR3 DNA reads as TGTGCCAGTAGTATAGAAACAGGGGGCACGAACACTGAAGCTTTCTTT.

This sequence joins TRBV7-9 and TRBJ2-7; D call uncertain. V shed 5 bases and J shed 6 bases, with 11 bases lying between them. The length of the CDR3 is 12 residues. Germline V gene data show CDR1 as SEHNR and CDR2 as FQNEAQ (reference sequence). The chain's CDR3 is CASSPRFSEQYF. The CDR3 DNA sequence: TGTGCCAGCAGCCCTCGGTTTAGCGAGCAGTACTTC.